This T cell receptor (beta chain) is drawn from a study of T cells in Graves' hyperthyroidism and ophthalmopathy. Losses at the gene ends were 5 bases for V and 8 bases for J; bases not matched to a gene: 7. The germline V gene has CDR1 DFQATT and CDR2 SNEGSKA (reference sequence). The CDR3 loop spans 13 amino acids. Broader study findings: Most expanded thyroid clonotypes above 0.001 also appeared in blood. A median roughly 6.6 months before onset, the model predicted ophthalmopathy.

Hyperthyroidism, newly diagnosed and lasting under 2 months, affected patients aged 18 to 65. PBMCs came from 10 ml fresh peripheral blood. TCR beta CDR3 regions were amplified from RNA. When the TCR CDR3 underwent first-round RT-PCR, the HTBI primer set was used. TCRdb processed the multiplex PCR reads anew with MiXCR; each CDR3 protein has one entry. The sample records under 450,000 distinct CDR3 sequences, less than 20% being singletons. This clonotype was found a few times. What it binds is unknown. The V and J genes are TRBV20-1 and TRBJ2-7; TRBD1 matches at 12 bases. The specimen sequenced was blood. This receptor was taken from a woman aged 18 to 35 with Graves' hyperthyroidism. The CDR3 loop reads CSAPGTGGAQQYF. The CDR3 DNA reads as TGCAGTGCTCCCGGGACAGGGGGCGCTCAGCAGTACTTC.